This T cell receptor beta chain was retrieved from a study of T cell repertoires in cytomegalovirus infection. Whole-study context: The study used recently identified HLA-C-restricted and well-studied HLA-B-restricted CMV epitopes. Public TCR beta signatures provided an indication of both CMV infection and a matching HLA type.

MiXCR, run by TCRdb on the reads, gives a single entry per CDR3 protein. The sample records approximately 990,000 distinct CDR3 sequences, around 32% being singletons. About this clonotype itself: The antigen is unknown.

Germline values: CDR1 SEHNR, CDR2 FQNEAQ (reference sequence). The CDR3 length is 12 residues. Findings of the study overall: CMV-specific HLA-C-restricted TCR beta clonotypes dominated the ex vivo response. The cumulative frequency of public TCR beta families distinguished individuals who carried CMV together with the relevant HLA.

This chain uses TRBV7-9 with TRBJ2-5; D is perhaps TRBD1 (6 bases). The source was cultured CD8+ T cells from PBMCs, collected from culture after CMV antigen stimulation. The receptor comes from a human donor in good health (CMV status not recorded). Some clones in this sample may be carry-over from other donors' samples. The CDR3: CATGHGEETQYF. CDR3 coding DNA: TGTGCAACGGGACACGGAGAAGAGACCCAGTACTTC.